Described below is a single T cell receptor beta chain sequence and its context. Original data processing: Amplified reference gene primers provided the basis for estimating nucleated cell counts. Repertoires were generated with immunoSEQ multiplex PCR, while TCRdb's copy carries only in-frame clones and drops some. That table is the source of V, J and clone size, and D and trimming were worked out from the DNA. Of tens of thousands of clones listed, nearly 90% are singletons. This entry comes from a study of blood T cell repertoires in COVID-19. Study background: COVID-19 samples, acute and convalescent, were from the United States, Italy and Spain. PBMCs, B-cell-depleted T cells, or T cells provided the cDNA or gDNA that made up the material.

V dropped 1 base and J dropped 1; count of bases not matched to a gene: 1. This CDR3 region has 15 residues. The germline V gene has CDR1 SGHRS and CDR2 YFSETQ. Material for sequencing was peripheral blood. The sequence derives from a man at least 80 years old with active or convalescent COVID-19. The chain employs TRBV5-1 and TRBJ2-3; TRBD2 matches at 9 bases. CDR3 sequence: CASSLRGGGTDTQYF. CDR3 in DNA: TGCGCCAGCAGCTTGCGCGGGGGGGGCACAGATACGCAGTATTTT.